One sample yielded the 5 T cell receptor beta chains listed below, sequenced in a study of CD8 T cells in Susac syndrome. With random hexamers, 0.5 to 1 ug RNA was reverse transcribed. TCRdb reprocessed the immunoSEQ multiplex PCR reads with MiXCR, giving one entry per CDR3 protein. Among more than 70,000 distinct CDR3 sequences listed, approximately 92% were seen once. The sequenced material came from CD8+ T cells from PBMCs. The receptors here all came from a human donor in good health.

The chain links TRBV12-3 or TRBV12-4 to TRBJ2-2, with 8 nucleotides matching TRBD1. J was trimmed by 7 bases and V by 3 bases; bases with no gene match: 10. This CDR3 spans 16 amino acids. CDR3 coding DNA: TGTGCCAGCAGTTTGCTGGGGACAGGAGGGAGCGGGGAGCTGTTTTTT. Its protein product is CASSLLGTGGSGELFF.

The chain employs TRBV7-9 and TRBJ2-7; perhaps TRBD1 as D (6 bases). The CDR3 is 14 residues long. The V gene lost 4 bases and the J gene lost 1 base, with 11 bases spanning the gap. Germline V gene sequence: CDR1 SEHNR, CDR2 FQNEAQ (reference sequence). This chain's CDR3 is CASSSGTQSYEQYF. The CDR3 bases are TGTGCCAGCAGCTCCGGGACACAATCCTACGAGCAGTACTTC.

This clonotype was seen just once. DNA of the CDR3: TGTGCCAGCAGTTTAGAGGGTACCTACGAGCAGTACTTC. Protein sequence: CASSLEGTYEQYF. The genes are TRBV12-3 or TRBV12-4 and TRBJ2-7; D gene ambiguous. V was pared by 1 base and J by 2 bases, with 6 bases between. This CDR3 region has 13 residues.

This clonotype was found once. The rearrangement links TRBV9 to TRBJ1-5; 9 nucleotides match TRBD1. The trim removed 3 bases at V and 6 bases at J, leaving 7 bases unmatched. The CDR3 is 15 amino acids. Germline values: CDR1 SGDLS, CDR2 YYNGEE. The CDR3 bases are TGTGCCAGCAGCGGAGGACAGGGGCGGGGTCAGCCCCAGCATTTT. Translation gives CASSGGQGRGQPQHF. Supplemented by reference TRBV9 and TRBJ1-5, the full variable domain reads DSGVTQTPKHLITATGQRVTLRCSPRSGDLSVYWYQQSLDQGLQFLIQYYNGEERAKGNILERFSAQQFPDLHSELNLSSLELGDSALYFCASSGGQGRGQPQHFGDGTRLSIL.

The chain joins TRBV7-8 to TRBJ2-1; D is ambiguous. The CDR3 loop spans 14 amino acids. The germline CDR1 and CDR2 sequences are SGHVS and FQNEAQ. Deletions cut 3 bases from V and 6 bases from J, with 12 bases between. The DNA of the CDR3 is TGTGCCAGCAGCTTCCCGGGCCCCGGCAATGAGCAGTTCTTC. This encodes CASSFPGPGNEQFF.